The present TCR beta chain was sequenced within a study of T-cell memory formation after mild COVID-19. Study overall: Among the donors, TCR clusters were largely specific to each donor. Study-wide findings and caveats: CD4+ contracting clones lay mainly in CM and EM, CD8+ ones in EMRA. The study found balanced CD4/CD8 in clones contracting day 15 to 85 and a CD4+ lean in later expanders.

The CDR3 has 15 residues. With 6 bases removed from V and 1 base from J, the gap between germline ends came to 14 bases. A single record per CDR3 protein comes from TCRdb applying MiXCR to the 5' RACE reads. The sample lists 270,000 or so distinct CDR3 sequences, approximately 15% occurring once. In regard to this clonotype: Its antigen is currently unknown.

The specimen was PBMCs or a T cell subset sorted from them (not recorded which). The V and J genes are TRBV12-3 or TRBV12-4 and TRBJ2-3; possible D gene TRBD2, 5 bases. The source of this sequence is a man between 18 and 35 years old who had mild COVID-19 (a few samples of this study predate the infection). Cell type and time point are not known. In DNA form, the CDR3 reads TGTGCCAGCAGCCCGACGTGGGGAGGCACAGATACGCAGTATTTT. Translated, it gives CASSPTWGGTDTQYF.